This T cell receptor beta chain was observed in a study of blood T cell repertoires in COVID-19. Study details: Acute and convalescent COVID-19 samples came from the United States, Italy and Spain. Nucleic acid was either cDNA or gDNA, and it came from T cells, B-cell-depleted T cells, or PBMCs.

The count of this clone is one. From germline, CDR1 is KGHSH and CDR2 LQKENI. V was clipped by 3 bases and J by 4 bases, with 16 bases between them. The CDR3 totals 15 residues. Under the authors' procedure: Reference gene primer amplification gave estimated nucleated cell counts. Using immunoSEQ multiplex PCR, the repertoire was profiled, and TCRdb retains in-frame clones only, with some absent. V, J and clone size are those of that table, while D and trimming were read from the DNA. The sample records hundreds of thousands of clones, around nine tenths being singletons. This receptor was taken from a woman aged 18-35 years with acute COVID-19. This chain connects TRBV18 to TRBJ2-7; weak D call: TRBD1 (6 bases). Sequenced: PBMCs or T cells enriched from blood (not recorded which). The chain's CDR3 is CASSPQRTARYEQYF. The CDR3 region has the DNA TGTGCCAGCTCACCTCAGCGGACAGCGAGGTACGAGCAGTACTTC.